This TCR beta chain was identified in a study of CD8 T cells in ankylosing spondylitis. This clonotype was counted only a few times. Its antigen remains unknown. This CDR3 has 18 residues. V gave up 0 bases and J gave up 4 bases; unmatched junction bases: 9. The germline CDR1 and CDR2 sequences are SGHVS and FQNEAQ. Study results and caveats: Seemingly distinctive of ankylosing spondylitis blood was a TCR beta motif formed by eight highly homologous variants.

In TCRdb, the 5' RACE reads were re-called with MiXCR into one record per CDR3 protein. The profile shows around 120,000 distinct CDR3 sequences, about a tenth of them singletons. This receptor was obtained from a male donor with ankylosing spondylitis or in good health (not recorded which). The sequenced sample was blood, either unsorted or a sorted T cell fraction (not recorded which). The genes are TRBV7-8 and TRBJ2-1; 10 bases are a match to TRBD2. DNA for the CDR3: TGTGCCAGCAGCTTAGCGGCGTCTACTAGCGGGATTTACAATGAGCAGTTCTTC. It codes for CASSLAASTSGIYNEQFF.